This T cell receptor (beta chain) was captured by sequencing in a study of response to subunit inactivated influenza vaccine. TCRdb itself ran the RT-PCR reads through MiXCR, one entry per CDR3 protein. The table shows about 500,000 distinct CDR3 sequences, with 16% occurring only once. The CDR3 sequence is 13 residues long. Unmatched junction bases numbered 4, after V lost 3 bases and J lost 9 bases. The germline CDR1 and CDR2 sequences are SGHRS and YFSETQ. The receptor comes from a man in his fifties or sixties who received an inactivated influenza vaccine. The chain recombines TRBV5-1 with TRBJ2-1; 9 nucleotides agree with TRBD1. This material consisted of CD4+ T cells sorted from PBMCs, taken roughly 24 months after vaccination. The CDR3 nucleotides read TGCGCCAGCAGCTCACAGGGGGCGCTTGAGCAGTTCTTC. Translating gives CASSSQGALEQFF. The full variable domain, its missing parts supplied by reference TRBV5-1 and TRBJ2-1, is KAGVTQTPRYLIKTRGQQVTLSCSPISGHRSVSWYQQTPGQGLQFLFEYFSETQRNKGNFPGRFSGRQFSNSRSEMNVSTLELGDSALYLCASSSQGALEQFFGPGTRLTVL.